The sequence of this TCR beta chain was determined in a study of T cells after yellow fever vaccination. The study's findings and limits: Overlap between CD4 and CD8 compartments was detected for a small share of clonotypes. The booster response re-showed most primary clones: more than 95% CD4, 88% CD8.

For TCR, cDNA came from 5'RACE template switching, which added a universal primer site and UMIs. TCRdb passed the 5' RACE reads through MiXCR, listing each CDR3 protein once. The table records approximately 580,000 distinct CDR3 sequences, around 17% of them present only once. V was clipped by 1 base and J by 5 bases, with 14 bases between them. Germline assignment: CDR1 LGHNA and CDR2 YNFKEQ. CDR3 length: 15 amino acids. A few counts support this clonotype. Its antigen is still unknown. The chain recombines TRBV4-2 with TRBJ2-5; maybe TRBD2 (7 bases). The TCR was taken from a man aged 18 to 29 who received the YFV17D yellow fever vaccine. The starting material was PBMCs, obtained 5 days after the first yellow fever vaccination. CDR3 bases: TGTGCCAGCAGCCAAGTAAGGGGGGGGCCGGAGACCCAGTACTTC. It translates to CASSQVRGGPETQYF.